This T cell receptor beta chain was identified in a study of blood T cell repertoires in COVID-19. Original analysis: Amplification of reference gene primers was used by the study to estimate nucleated cell counts. TCRdb keeps only in-frame clones here, not all; method: immunoSEQ multiplex PCR. The V and J calls and clone size were taken over from that table, and D and trimming were inferred from the DNA. Here the sample spans some 270,000 clones, 75% to 85% being singletons. Per germline, CDR1 GTSNPN and CDR2 SVGIG (reference sequence). The CDR3 sequence is 13 residues long. The J segment lost 4 bases and the V segment lost 8 bases, leaving 5 bases of the junction unmatched.

This chain uses TRBV30 with TRBJ2-2; 9 nucleotides agree with TRBD2. This clonotype was obtained from a woman in her fifties or sixties with acute COVID-19. The specimen was PBMCs or T cells enriched from blood (not recorded which). The CDR3 DNA reads TGTGCCGGAGCGGGGGGACGCACCGGGGAGCTGTTTTTT. Translating gives CAGAGGRTGELFF.